This TCR beta chain was profiled in a study of blood T cell repertoires in COVID-19 (TCRdb year 2020). About the full investigation: Collaborator samples came from the United States, Italy and Spain and covered acute and convalescent phases of COVID-19. Deeply sampled blood TCRbeta repertoires from subjects exposed to, actively infected with, or recovered from COVID-19 were included in the dataset. The sample metadata nearly always contained a de-identified subject ID, COVID-19 status, age in years and sex. Where available, HLA class I and class II types were taken from metadata supplied by the sample provider and were not determined by assay-based typing. The samples were drawn from the first 160 participants of the ongoing ImmuneRACE study and from 950 to 1,500 subjects provided by 6 global collaborators. The material from the prospective study consisted of cDNA or gDNA derived from T cells, B-cell-depleted T cells, or PBMCs. The repertoires were released in a freely available public database meant as a resource for research on the immune response to SARS-CoV-2. What the authors observed across the whole study: How much clinical and demographic metadata was included differed by source and by participant, and the metadata was provided uncurated.

The collaborating institutions used their own protocols to collect whole blood in K2EDTA tubes. For TCRbeta analysis, collaborators shipped samples as frozen whole blood, isolated PBMCs, or DNA extracted from either of those sample types. TCRbeta CDR3 regions were amplified from genomic DNA using the immunoSEQ Assay, a bias-controlled multiplex PCR. For the original study's pipeline: The number of nucleated cells in each sample was estimated from the amplification of reference gene primers within the assay. To quantify the absolute abundance of each unique TCRbeta CDR3 rearrangement, sequence reads were collapsed and filtered. Productive Simpson clonality was computed per sample as the square root of Simpson's diversity index over productive rearrangements. The immuneACCESS repertoire file appears here via TCRdb, limited to in-frame rearrangements. These files lack a portion of the clones; in checked studies, under half of the deficit traces to unresolved V genes, and the cause of the others is not known. The V and J calls and the clone size are those of that table, but D and trimming were determined from the DNA. This sample lists about 100,000 clones; around 88% were detected once. The ten largest account for about 5% of the sample.

Remarks on this clone: This clone's antigen is unknown. No base quality information exists; no much larger clone differs at one position.

Per the germline V gene, MGHRA is the CDR1 and YSYEKL is the CDR2. V drops 0 bases and J drops 1 base, leaving 10 bases in between. The CDR3 runs 16 residues from the cysteine to the phenylalanine. The read is trimmed to its CDR3 DNA, 48 bases read in frame from base 1. Rearrangement joined TRBV4-1 to TRBJ2-1; there is no confident call for the D gene. Sequenced input: peripheral blood. This TCR was recovered from a human donor in a cohort sampled during active COVID-19. The nucleotide sequence reads TGCGCCAGCAGCCAAGATCGCCGAGTTTCCTACAATGAGCAGTTCTTC. Its protein product is CASSQDRRVSYNEQFF.